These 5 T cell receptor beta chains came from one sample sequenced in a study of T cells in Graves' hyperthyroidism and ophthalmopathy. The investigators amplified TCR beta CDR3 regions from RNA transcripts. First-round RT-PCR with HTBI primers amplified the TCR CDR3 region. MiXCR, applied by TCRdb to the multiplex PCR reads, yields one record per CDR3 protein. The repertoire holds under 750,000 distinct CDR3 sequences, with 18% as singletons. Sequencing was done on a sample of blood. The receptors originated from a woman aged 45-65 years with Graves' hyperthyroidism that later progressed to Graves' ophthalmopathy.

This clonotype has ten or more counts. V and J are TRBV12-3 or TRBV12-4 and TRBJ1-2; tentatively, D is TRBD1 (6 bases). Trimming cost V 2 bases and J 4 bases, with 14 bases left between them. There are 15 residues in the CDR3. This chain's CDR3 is CASSLPTGGVYGYTF. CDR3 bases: TGTGCCAGCAGTTTACCCACCGGGGGCGTCTATGGCTACACCTTC.

The DNA of the CDR3 is TGTGCCAGCAGCTCCCGTAAATTAGCGGGGGGGACCTACAATGAGCAGTTCTTC. Translating gives CASSSRKLAGGTYNEQFF. The genes are TRBV7-2 and TRBJ2-1; 11 bases map to TRBD2. Germline-derived CDR1 and CDR2 are SGHTA and FQGNSA. Trimming cost V 4 bases and J 2 bases; bases outside gene matches: 10. CDR3 length equals 18 residues. The whole variable domain, filled in from reference TRBV7-2 and TRBJ2-1, reads GAGVSQSPSNKVTEKGKDVELRCDPISGHTALYWYRQSLGQGLEFLIYFQGNSAPDKSGLPSDRFSAERTGGSVSTLTIQRTQQEDSAVYLCASSSRKLAGGTYNEQFFGPGTRLTVL.

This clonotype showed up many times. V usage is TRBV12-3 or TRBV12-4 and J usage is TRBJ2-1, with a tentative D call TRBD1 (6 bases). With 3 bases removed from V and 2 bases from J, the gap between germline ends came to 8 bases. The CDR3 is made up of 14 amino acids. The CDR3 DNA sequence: TGTGCCAGCAGTTTTGGGGGCACCTACAATGAGCAGTTCTTC. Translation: CASSFGGTYNEQFF.

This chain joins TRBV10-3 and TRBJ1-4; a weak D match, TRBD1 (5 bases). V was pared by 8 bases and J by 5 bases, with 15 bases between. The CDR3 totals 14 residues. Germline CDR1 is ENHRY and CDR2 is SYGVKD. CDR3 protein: CAIGPGGFNEKLFF. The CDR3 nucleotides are TGTGCCATCGGGCCGGGGGGGTTCAATGAAAAACTGTTTTTT.

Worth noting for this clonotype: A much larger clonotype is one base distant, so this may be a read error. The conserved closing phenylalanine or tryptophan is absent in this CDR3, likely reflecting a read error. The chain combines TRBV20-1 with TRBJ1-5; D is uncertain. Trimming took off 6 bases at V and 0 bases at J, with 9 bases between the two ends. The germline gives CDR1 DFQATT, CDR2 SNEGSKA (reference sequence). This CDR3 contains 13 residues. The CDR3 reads CSANTHSNQPQHV. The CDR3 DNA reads TGCAGTGCGAACACCCATAGCAATCAGCCCCAGCATGTT.